The T cell receptor (beta chain) under discussion was sequenced for a study of early T cells in non-severe SARS-CoV-2 infection. Study-wide background: It was bulk RNA from unsorted whole blood that was sequenced, and the chains were unpaired.

Each cDNA molecule carried a unique molecular identifier. TCRdb passed the 5' RACE reads through MiXCR, listing each CDR3 protein once. The sample lists just over 95,000 distinct CDR3 sequences; 9.5% to 12% were seen once. About this clonotype: Its antigen is currently unknown.

Findings and caveats of the study: Sequences matched to VDJdb favored anti-spike CD8 responses, while private and CD4 specificities were missed.

The CDR3 has 13 residues. V shed 8 bases and J shed 2 bases, with 12 bases lying between them. Looked up from germline, CDR1 is MNHEY and CDR2 is SVGAGI. The sample taken for sequencing was whole blood. This rearrangement joins TRBV6-5 to TRBJ1-2, with D possibly TRBD1 on 5 matching bases. The TCR comes from an adult who was a healthcare worker with PCR-confirmed SARS-CoV-2 infection or an uninfected control (not recorded which). DNA for the CDR3: TGTGCCAGCTTTCCGGGACGGAACTATGGCTACACCTTC. This sequence encodes CASFPGRNYGYTF.